This T cell receptor beta chain was recorded in a study of chemoradiotherapy in HPV16-positive cancers. Study-wide background: Functional T-cell assays on a couple of HPV16-positive patients' cells defined candidate HPV-specific clones and common TCR motifs.

Clones were read by immunoSEQ multiplex PCR, and TCRdb kept only the in-frame ones, dropping some. Here the sample spans 1,000 to 1,500 clones, roughly four fifths being singletons. Per germline, CDR1 SEHNR and CDR2 FQNEAQ (reference sequence). The CDR3 sequence is 18 residues long. V lost 5 bases to trimming and J lost 2 bases; unmatched junction nucleotides: 13. Details on this clone: The target antigen is unknown.

Study-level results: Candidate HPV-specific clones and E7-related TCR motifs grew in tumor during treatment. In HPV16-positive patients, HPV-responsive T-cell expansion tracked better recurrence-free survival.

The sample consisted of tumor tissue, taken from a patient who underwent chemoradiotherapy. The gene calls are TRBV7-9 and TRBJ1-4; the match to TRBD1 covers 8 bases. This receptor was obtained from a human donor with HPV-associated anogenital cancer. CDR3 sequence (DNA): TGTGCCAGCAGCGGTGGGGCAGGGGGCGCGGGGACTAATGAAAAACTGTTTTTT. It encodes CASSGGAGGAGTNEKLFF.